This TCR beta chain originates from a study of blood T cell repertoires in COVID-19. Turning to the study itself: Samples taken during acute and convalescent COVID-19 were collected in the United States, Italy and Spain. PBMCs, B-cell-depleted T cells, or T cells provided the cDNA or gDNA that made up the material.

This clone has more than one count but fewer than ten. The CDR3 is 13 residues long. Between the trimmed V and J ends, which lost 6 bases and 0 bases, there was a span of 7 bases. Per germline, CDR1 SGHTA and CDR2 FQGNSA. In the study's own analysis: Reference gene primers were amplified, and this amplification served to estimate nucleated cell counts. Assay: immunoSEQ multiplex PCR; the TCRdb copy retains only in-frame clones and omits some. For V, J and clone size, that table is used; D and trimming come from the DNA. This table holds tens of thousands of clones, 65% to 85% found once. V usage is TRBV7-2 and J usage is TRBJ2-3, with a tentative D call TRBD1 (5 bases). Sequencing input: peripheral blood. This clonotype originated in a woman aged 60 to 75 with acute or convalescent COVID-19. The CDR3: CASRGLSTDTQYF. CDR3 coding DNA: TGTGCCAGCAGGGGGCTCAGCACAGATACGCAGTATTTT.